Sequencing of this TCR beta chain was carried out in a study of cytomegalovirus exposure and HLA in healthy donors. The V gene's germline CDR1 is MNHNS and CDR2 SASEGT. V lost 7 bases and J lost 3, with 10 bases in between. The CDR3 sequence is 13 residues long. 60 Vbeta and 13 Jbeta primers were used in PCR. TCRdb's table, derived via immunoSEQ multiplex PCR, lists solely in-frame clones and lacks some. The sample contains about 200,000 clones, approximately 80% of which appear only once. A few counts support this clone. Sequencing input: PBMCs. V is TRBV6-1 and J is TRBJ1-5, with D possibly matching TRBD1 (6 bases). This clonotype originated in a girl under 18 in good health and CMV-seronegative. This CDR3 reads CASKGQNNQPQHF. For the CDR3, the DNA is TGTGCCAGCAAAGGACAGAACAATCAGCCCCAGCATTTT.